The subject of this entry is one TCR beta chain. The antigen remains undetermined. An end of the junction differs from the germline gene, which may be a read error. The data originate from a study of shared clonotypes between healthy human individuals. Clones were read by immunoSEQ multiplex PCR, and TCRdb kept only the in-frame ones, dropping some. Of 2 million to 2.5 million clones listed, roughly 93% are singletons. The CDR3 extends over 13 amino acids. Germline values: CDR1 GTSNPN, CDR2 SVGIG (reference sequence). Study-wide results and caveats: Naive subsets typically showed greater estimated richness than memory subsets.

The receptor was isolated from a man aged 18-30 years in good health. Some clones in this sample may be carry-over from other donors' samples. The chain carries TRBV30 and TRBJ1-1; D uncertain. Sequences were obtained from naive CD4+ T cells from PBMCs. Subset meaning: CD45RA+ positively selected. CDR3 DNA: TGTGCCTGGGGTGTACAAGGCTACACTGAAGCTTTCTTT. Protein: CAWGVQGYTEAFF.